A selection of T cell receptor beta chains follows, all from one sample in a study of cytomegalovirus exposure and HLA in healthy donors. The data were produced by immunoSEQ multiplex PCR, yet TCRdb's version contains in-frame clones alone and is incomplete. This sample has fewer than 200,000 clones, with around 84% found just once. Material for sequencing was PBMCs. These TCRs come from a young man in good health and CMV-seropositive. Each CDR3 is given with its conserved first and last residue. D genes are given only for firm matches. The size of a clone is reported for some rows only, either as once, few or many, or as a class for expanded clones.

clone_size j_call d_call v_call cdr3_aa cdr3_nt
. TRBJ1-2 TRBD1 TRBV5-6 CASSLDRTGRVTYYGYTF TGTGCCAGCAGCTTGGACAGGACAGGGCGGGTTACCTACTATGGCTACACCTTC
once TRBJ2-3 . TRBV7-9 CASSSDLATDTQYF TGTGCCAGCAGCTCCGACTTGGCCACAGATACGCAGTATTTT
. TRBJ2-7 . TRBV5-1 CASSEPTYEQYF TGCGCCAGCAGTGAACCTACCTACGAGCAGTACTTC
. TRBJ2-7 . TRBV11-1 CASSTIYEQYF TGTGCCTCCAGTACCATCTACGAGCAGTACTTC
. TRBJ1-5 . TRBV6-1 CASSVGRGTRQPQHF TGTGCCAGCAGTGTAGGGAGGGGTACGAGACAGCCCCAGCATTTT
once TRBJ2-1 TRBD2 TRBV5-1 CASSPGGDYLNEQFF TGCGCCAGCAGCCCGGGCGGGGACTACCTCAATGAGCAGTTCTTC
. TRBJ1-5 TRBD1 TRBV19 CASSPQGPRNQPQHF TGTGCCAGTAGTCCACAGGGGCCACGCAATCAGCCCCAGCATTTT
. TRBJ2-3 TRBD1 TRBV6-4 CASSDSDGTGFGKQYF TGTGCCAGCAGTGACTCTGATGGGACAGGGTTTGGGAAGCAGTATTTT
. TRBJ2-7 . TRBV5-1 CASSLVPSSYEQYF TGCGCCAGCAGCTTGGTCCCGAGCTCCTACGAGCAGTACTTC
. TRBJ2-1 TRBD2 TRBV28 CASTIGTSGSNEQFF TGTGCCAGCACCATAGGGACTAGCGGGAGTAATGAGCAGTTCTTC
. TRBJ2-3 TRBD2 TRBV2 CASNPGRSRGTDTQYF TGTGCCAGCAACCCCGGGAGGAGTCGCGGCACAGATACGCAGTATTTT
. TRBJ2-1 . TRBV29-1 CSVAMRGKIDNEQFF TGCAGCGTCGCGATGAGAGGGAAGATCGACAATGAGCAGTTCTTC
. TRBJ2-1 . TRBV20-1 CSASRGNEQFF TGCAGTGCTAGCCGGGGGAATGAGCAGTTCTTC
. TRBJ1-1 TRBD1 TRBV27 CASSLPSTGEGAFF TGTGCCAGCAGTTTACCCTCGACAGGGGAGGGAGCTTTCTTT
. TRBJ1-3 TRBD1 TRBV28 CASSRTGLRVGNTIYF TGTGCCAGCTCCCGGACAGGGCTAAGGGTTGGAAACACCATATATTTT
. TRBJ2-1 TRBD2 TRBV27 CASTPLGGGYNEQFF TGTGCCAGCACCCCGCTGGGGGGGGGTTACAATGAGCAGTTCTTC
. TRBJ2-1 TRBD1 TRBV7-9 CASSSRAGGEQFF TGTGCCAGCAGCTCGCGCGCAGGGGGTGAGCAGTTCTTC
. TRBJ2-3 . TRBV7-9 CASSLVDLDTQYF TGTGCCAGCAGCTTAGTCGACTTAGATACGCAGTATTTT
. TRBJ1-1 . TRBV27 CASSFYTEAFF TGTGCCAGCAGCTTTTACACTGAAGCTTTCTTT
. TRBJ2-3 . TRBV2 CASSPRGRVGGVTDTQYF TGTGCCAGCAGTCCTCGAGGCAGAGTGGGCGGGGTCACAGATACGCAGTATTTT
. TRBJ1-2 . TRBV5-4 CASSLAEGVASYGYTF TGTGCCAGCAGCTTGGCCGAGGGGGTTGCTTCCTATGGCTACACCTTC
. TRBJ2-7 TRBD2 TRBV18 CASSPAGTRAYEQYF TGTGCCAGCTCACCCGCCGGGACTAGGGCCTACGAGCAGTACTTC
. TRBJ1-2 TRBD1 TRBV27 CASKPTRDRYDYGYTF TGTGCCAGCAAACCGACCCGGGACAGATACGACTATGGCTACACCTTC
. TRBJ2-5 TRBD1 TRBV9 CASSVGGTGIQETQYF TGTGCCAGCAGCGTAGGGGGGACAGGGATCCAAGAGACCCAGTACTTC
. TRBJ2-3 . TRBV13 CASSLRSDTQYF TGTGCCAGCAGCTTACGGTCAGATACGCAGTATTTT
. TRBJ2-2 TRBD1 TRBV29-1 CSVYVGTDYTGELFF TGCAGCGTTTATGTGGGGACAGATTACACCGGGGAGCTGTTTTTT
medium-sized TRBJ2-7 TRBD2 TRBV6-1 CASRTSGGNEQYF TGTGCCAGCAGGACTAGCGGGGGGAACGAGCAGTACTTC
. TRBJ2-3 . TRBV5-4 CASSGTGTDTQYF TGTGCCAGCTCGGGGACTGGCACAGATACGCAGTATTTT
. TRBJ1-3 TRBD1 TRBV6-1 CASRGTGGSGNTIYF TGTGCCAGCAGGGGGACAGGGGGCTCTGGAAACACCATATATTTT
few TRBJ2-7 . TRBV18 CASSPPGSYEQYF TGTGCCAGCTCACCACCCGGGAGCTACGAGCAGTACTTC
. TRBJ2-3 . TRBV10-1 CASSGAGTDTQYF TGCGCCAGCAGTGGGGCAGGCACAGATACGCAGTATTTT
. TRBJ2-2 TRBD2 TRBV28 CASRTGGPAGELFF TGTGCCAGCAGAACGGGAGGGCCCGCCGGGGAGCTGTTTTTT
. TRBJ1-5 TRBD1 TRBV28 CASSQTGSGNQPQHF TGTGCCAGCAGCCAGACAGGGTCCGGCAATCAGCCCCAGCATTTT
once TRBJ2-7 . TRBV4-1 CASSPRDTSYEQYF TGCGCCAGCAGCCCCCGGGACACGTCCTACGAGCAGTACTTC
. TRBJ1-1 TRBD1 TRBV5-4 CAEGAGTEAFF TGTGCCGAGGGGGCAGGCACTGAAGCTTTCTTT